These T cell receptor beta chains were read from a single sample in a study of identical twins. In TCRdb, the 5' RACE reads were re-called with MiXCR into one record per CDR3 protein. The sample includes 450,000 to 500,000 distinct CDR3 sequences, roughly an eighth of them seen just once. These sequences were also reported in another study, on yellow fever vaccine responses in identical twins.

The sample was CD4+ T cells sorted from blood. These receptors were collected from a woman between 18 and 30 years old in good health. Each CDR3 is given with its conserved first and last residue. D genes are given only for firm matches. Not all rows give a size; the values are once, few, many and, for expanded clones, a class.

CDR3 protein: CASSPGLAGWYEQYF
CDR3 DNA: TGCGCCAGCAGCCCCGGACTAGCGGGATGGTACGAGCAGTACTTC
V gene: TRBV4-3
D gene: TRBD2
clone size: few
J gene: TRBJ2-7

CDR3 protein: CASKSGDSNEQFF
CDR3 DNA: TGCGCCAGCAAGTCGGGGGATTCAAATGAGCAGTTCTTC
V gene: TRBV5-1
D gene: -
clone size: many
J gene: TRBJ2-1

CDR3 protein: CASSSGLAVSYYEQYF
CDR3 DNA: TGCGCCAGCAGCTCGGGACTAGCGGTAAGCTACTACGAGCAGTACTTC
V gene: TRBV5-1
D gene: TRBD2
clone size: -
J gene: TRBJ2-7

CDR3 protein: CASSYSVLSGEQYF
CDR3 DNA: TGTGCCAGCAGTTACTCGGTCCTTTCGGGGGAGCAGTACTTC
V gene: TRBV6-5
D gene: -
clone size: few
J gene: TRBJ2-7

CDR3 protein: CASSLFPDRVVPIYEQYF
CDR3 DNA: TGTGCCAGCAGTTTATTTCCGGACAGGGTAGTCCCGATCTACGAGCAGTACTTC
V gene: TRBV27
D gene: TRBD1
clone size: -
J gene: TRBJ2-7

CDR3 protein: CATNIDTQYF
CDR3 DNA: TGTGCCACTAATATAGATACGCAGTATTTT
V gene: TRBV24-1
D gene: -
clone size: few
J gene: TRBJ2-3

CDR3 protein: CASSQLAGGGEQFF
CDR3 DNA: TGCGCCAGCAGCCAACTAGCGGGAGGGGGTGAGCAGTTCTTC
V gene: TRBV4-3
D gene: TRBD2
clone size: many
J gene: TRBJ2-1

CDR3 protein: CSARTSRWGYYNEQFF
CDR3 DNA: TGCAGTGCCAGGACTAGTCGATGGGGTTACTACAATGAGCAGTTCTTC
V gene: TRBV20-1
D gene: TRBD2
clone size: many
J gene: TRBJ2-1

CDR3 protein: CASNKLGQAPTGELFF
CDR3 DNA: TGTGCCAGCAATAAACTGGGACAGGCACCGACCGGGGAGCTGTTTTTT
V gene: TRBV6-2/TRBV6-3
D gene: TRBD1
clone size: many
J gene: TRBJ2-2

CDR3 protein: CASSLGLWDEGNEQFF
CDR3 DNA: TGTGCCAGCAGCTTAGGGTTGTGGGACGAGGGCAATGAGCAGTTCTTC
V gene: TRBV11-2
D gene: -
clone size: many
J gene: TRBJ2-1

CDR3 protein: CAIRRGLDNSPLHF
CDR3 DNA: TGTGCCATCAGAAGGGGGCTCGATAATTCACCCCTCCACTTT
V gene: TRBV10-3
D gene: TRBD1
clone size: few
J gene: TRBJ1-6

CDR3 protein: CSARPGTGGGDEQFF
CDR3 DNA: TGCAGTGCTAGACCCGGGACAGGGGGCGGCGATGAGCAGTTCTTC
V gene: TRBV20-1
D gene: TRBD1
clone size: -
J gene: TRBJ2-1

CDR3 protein: CSAQRGPNYGYTF
CDR3 DNA: TGCAGTGCCCAACGGGGACCTAACTATGGCTACACCTTC
V gene: TRBV20-1
D gene: -
clone size: few
J gene: TRBJ1-2

CDR3 protein: CSAPLGTWGTQYF
CDR3 DNA: TGCAGTGCTCCCCTGGGGACTTGGGGGACCCAGTACTTC
V gene: TRBV20-1
D gene: -
clone size: few
J gene: TRBJ2-5

CDR3 protein: CASSIWSGYTF
CDR3 DNA: TGTGCCAGTAGTATCTGGAGTGGCTACACCTTC
V gene: TRBV19
D gene: -
clone size: -
J gene: TRBJ1-2

CDR3 protein: CASSPNRADTQYF
CDR3 DNA: TGTGCCAGCAGCCCGAACAGGGCAGATACGCAGTATTTT
V gene: TRBV5-4
D gene: -
clone size: few
J gene: TRBJ2-3

CDR3 protein: CASSRGTSGVGEQYF
CDR3 DNA: TGTGCCAGCAGTCGAGGGACTAGCGGGGTTGGCGAGCAGTACTTC
V gene: TRBV6-1
D gene: TRBD2
clone size: -
J gene: TRBJ2-7

CDR3 protein: CATSPEWGTYNEQFF
CDR3 DNA: TGTGCCACCAGCCCCGAATGGGGGACCTACAATGAGCAGTTCTTC
V gene: TRBV15
D gene: -
clone size: -
J gene: TRBJ2-1

CDR3 protein: CASSYLGYNEQFF
CDR3 DNA: TGTGCCAGCAGCTACCTGGGGTACAATGAGCAGTTCTTC
V gene: TRBV3-1
D gene: -
clone size: -
J gene: TRBJ2-1

CDR3 protein: CASSLAGTARNTEAFF
CDR3 DNA: TGTGCCAGCAGCTTAGCCGGGACAGCTAGGAACACTGAAGCTTTCTTT
V gene: TRBV7-9
D gene: TRBD1
clone size: few
J gene: TRBJ1-1

CDR3 protein: CASGLDPSTGTGAWSSYNEQFF
CDR3 DNA: TGTGCTAGTGGTTTGGACCCCTCCACCGGGACAGGAGCATGGAGCTCCTACAATGAGCAGTTCTTC
V gene: TRBV12-5
D gene: TRBD1
clone size: -
J gene: TRBJ2-1

CDR3 protein: CASSSLAGGQNEQFF
CDR3 DNA: TGTGCCAGCAGCTCGCTAGCGGGAGGTCAGAATGAGCAGTTCTTC
V gene: TRBV5-4
D gene: TRBD2
clone size: many
J gene: TRBJ2-1

CDR3 protein: CASRWTEPYEQYF
CDR3 DNA: TGTGCCAGCAGATGGACAGAACCGTACGAGCAGTACTTC
V gene: TRBV6-2/TRBV6-3
D gene: -
clone size: -
J gene: TRBJ2-7

CDR3 protein: CASTSGRAKNIQYF
CDR3 DNA: TGTGCCAGCACCTCGGGGAGGGCCAAAAACATTCAGTACTTC
V gene: TRBV6-5
D gene: -
clone size: -
J gene: TRBJ2-4

CDR3 protein: CASSSGTLQTEAFF
CDR3 DNA: TGCGCCAGCAGCTCCGGGACACTACAAACTGAAGCTTTCTTT
V gene: TRBV5-1
D gene: -
clone size: -
J gene: TRBJ1-1

CDR3 protein: CAWSVMWETQYF
CDR3 DNA: TGTGCCTGGAGTGTAATGTGGGAGACCCAGTACTTC
V gene: TRBV30
D gene: -
clone size: few
J gene: TRBJ2-5

CDR3 protein: CASSQGGSAFF
CDR3 DNA: TGTGCCAGCAGCCAAGGGGGCAGTGCGTTCTTC
V gene: TRBV14
D gene: -
clone size: few
J gene: TRBJ2-1

CDR3 protein: CASSQRPPTSRSYNEQFF
CDR3 DNA: TGCGCCAGCAGCCAAAGGCCCCCGACTAGCAGGTCCTACAATGAGCAGTTCTTC
V gene: TRBV4-3
D gene: TRBD2
clone size: -
J gene: TRBJ2-1

CDR3 protein: CASSLAPGHMGYEQYF
CDR3 DNA: TGTGCCAGCAGTTTAGCACCTGGACATATGGGCTACGAGCAGTACTTC
V gene: TRBV12-3/TRBV12-4
D gene: -
clone size: many
J gene: TRBJ2-7

CDR3 protein: CASSPDRGTGGTEAFF
CDR3 DNA: TGTGCCAGCAGCCCAGACAGGGGCACCGGGGGAACTGAAGCTTTCTTT
V gene: TRBV6-1
D gene: TRBD1
clone size: few
J gene: TRBJ1-1

CDR3 protein: CASSLVMPASANEQFF
CDR3 DNA: TGTGCCAGCAGCTTAGTAATGCCGGCCTCAGCGAATGAGCAGTTCTTC
V gene: TRBV7-9
D gene: -
clone size: -
J gene: TRBJ2-1

CDR3 protein: CASSQELRVNNEQFF
CDR3 DNA: TGTGCCAGCAGCCAAGAGCTCCGGGTTAACAATGAGCAGTTCTTC
V gene: TRBV14
D gene: -
clone size: few
J gene: TRBJ2-1

CDR3 protein: CASSLFGGLAGSGETQYF
CDR3 DNA: TGTGCCAGCAGCTTATTTGGGGGACTAGCGGGGTCCGGGGAGACCCAGTACTTC
V gene: TRBV13
D gene: TRBD2
clone size: few
J gene: TRBJ2-5

CDR3 protein: CASSEYRAGNQPQHF
CDR3 DNA: TGTGCCAGCAGTGAATACAGGGCGGGCAATCAGCCCCAGCATTTT
V gene: TRBV2
D gene: -
clone size: many
J gene: TRBJ1-5

CDR3 protein: CASSIDRGSDTGELFF
CDR3 DNA: TGTGCCAGCAGCATAGACAGGGGATCGGACACCGGGGAGCTGTTTTTT
V gene: TRBV5-5
D gene: TRBD1
clone size: few
J gene: TRBJ2-2

CDR3 protein: CASSLWQDYEQYF
CDR3 DNA: TGTGCTAGCAGCTTATGGCAGGACTACGAGCAGTACTTC
V gene: TRBV7-7
D gene: -
clone size: many
J gene: TRBJ2-7

CDR3 protein: CASSYQWLSSGANVLTF
CDR3 DNA: TGTGCCAGCAGTTACCAATGGCTGAGCTCTGGGGCCAACGTCCTGACTTTC
V gene: TRBV6-5
D gene: -
clone size: -
J gene: TRBJ2-6

CDR3 protein: CASRVSGGGGPSGTQYF
CDR3 DNA: TGTGCCAGCAGGGTATCTGGGGGCGGGGGGCCATCCGGTACGCAGTATTTT
V gene: TRBV12-3/TRBV12-4
D gene: TRBD2
clone size: few
J gene: TRBJ2-3

CDR3 protein: CASSRTGSETQYF
CDR3 DNA: TGCGCCAGCAGCAGGACAGGGAGCGAGACCCAGTACTTC
V gene: TRBV5-1
D gene: TRBD1
clone size: -
J gene: TRBJ2-5

CDR3 protein: CASSQVLGQHEQYF
CDR3 DNA: TGTGCCAGCAGCCAAGTCTTAGGGCAGCACGAGCAGTACTTC
V gene: TRBV3-1
D gene: -
clone size: few
J gene: TRBJ2-7

CDR3 protein: CASSYPDYNEQFF
CDR3 DNA: TGTGCCAGCAGCTACCCAGACTACAATGAGCAGTTCTTC
V gene: TRBV28
D gene: -
clone size: few
J gene: TRBJ2-1

CDR3 protein: CASSEPQGGDEQYF
CDR3 DNA: TGTGCCAGCAGCGAACCTCAGGGAGGCGACGAGCAGTACTTC
V gene: TRBV28
D gene: -
clone size: -
J gene: TRBJ2-7